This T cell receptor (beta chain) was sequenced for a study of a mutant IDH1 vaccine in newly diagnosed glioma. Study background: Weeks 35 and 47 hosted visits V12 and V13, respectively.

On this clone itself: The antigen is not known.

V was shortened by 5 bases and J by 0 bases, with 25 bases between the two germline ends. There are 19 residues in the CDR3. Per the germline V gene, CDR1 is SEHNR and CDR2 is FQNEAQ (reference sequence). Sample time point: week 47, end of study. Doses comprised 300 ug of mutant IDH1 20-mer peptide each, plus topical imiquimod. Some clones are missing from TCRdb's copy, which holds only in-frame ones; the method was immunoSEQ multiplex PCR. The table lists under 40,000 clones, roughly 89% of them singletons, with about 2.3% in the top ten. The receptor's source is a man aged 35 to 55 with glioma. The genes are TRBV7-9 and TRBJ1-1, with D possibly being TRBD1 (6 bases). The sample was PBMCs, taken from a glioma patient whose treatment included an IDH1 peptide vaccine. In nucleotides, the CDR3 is TGTGCCAGCAGCCCGGTAAAGAGGGACATTTGGTCGATGAACACTGAAGCTTTCTTT. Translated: CASSPVKRDIWSMNTEAFF. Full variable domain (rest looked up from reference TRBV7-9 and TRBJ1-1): DTGVSQNPRHKITKRGQNVTFRCDPISEHNRLYWYRQTLGQGPEFLTYFQNEAQLEKSRLLSDRFSAERPKGSFSTLEIQRTEQGDSAMYLCASSPVKRDIWSMNTEAFFGQGTRLTVV.